This T cell receptor beta chain was captured in a study of human T cells and chemical hapten exposure. On the study more broadly: DPC at 2% was the sensitizing agent, placed on roughly 2 cm by roughly 2 cm of upper inner arm skin. Doses of diphenylcyclopropenone went to the patients' scalps weekly throughout the roughly 22-week study.

TCRdb reanalysed the RACE reads using MiXCR and keeps one entry per CDR3 protein. The sample records approximately 180,000 distinct CDR3 sequences, roughly 30% being singletons. Sample time point: pre-sensitization, week 0. The sample's treatment: therapeutic diphenylcyclopropenone sensitization with weekly scalp DPC. Germline trimming cut 8 bases from V and 4 bases from J; bases unmatched to any gene: 4. Germline V CDR1 and CDR2: SQVTM, ANQGSEA. The CDR3 loop spans 12 amino acids. The chain carries TRBV29-1 and TRBJ1-2; the match to TRBD1 covers 10 bases. The receptor's source is a woman in her 30s with alopecia areata. Some clones in this sample may be carry-over from other donors' samples. The specimen comprised whole blood, sampled in connection with sensitization to the hapten diphenylcyclopropenone (DPC). This chain's CDR3 is CSSWTGGYGYTF. The CDR3 DNA reads TGCAGCAGCTGGACAGGGGGCTATGGCTACACCTTC. Looking up the rest from reference TRBV29-1 and TRBJ1-2 gives the full variable domain: SAVISQKPSRDICQRGTSLTIQCQVDSQVTMMFWYRQQPGQSLTLIATANQGSEATYESGFVIDKFPISRPNLTFSTLTVSNMSPEDSSIYLCSSWTGGYGYTFGSGTRLTVV.